The TCR beta chain described here comes from a study of T cell repertoires in cytomegalovirus infection. Turning to the study itself: Based on public TCR beta signatures, there were indications of CMV infection and of a matching HLA type. Study-level points and caveats: Based on cumulative public TCR beta family frequency, carriers of CMV plus the relevant HLA were identified. Within the response measured ex vivo, HLA-C-restricted CMV-specific TCR beta clonotypes were dominant.

From germline, CDR1 is MNHNS and CDR2 SASEGT. V dropped 10 bases and J dropped 6; count of bases not matched to a gene: 13. The CDR3 spans 14 residues. MiXCR, applied by TCRdb to the reads, yields one record per CDR3 protein. The table has roughly 320,000 distinct CDR3 sequences, approximately 9.5% seen once. There are a few counts of this clonotype. Its antigen is not identified. This clonotype was sampled from a human donor in good health (CMV status not recorded). Some clones in this sample may be carry-over from other donors' samples. This chain connects TRBV6-1 to TRBJ2-3; 7 bases map to TRBD1. What was sequenced was PBMCs. CDR3 bases: TGTGCCACATCCTCGAGGGGGCGAGGGGATACGCAGTATTTT. Amino acids: CATSSRGRGDTQYF.